These 14 T cell receptor beta chains were all obtained from the same sample, sequenced in a study of blood T cell repertoires in COVID-19. The table came from immunoSEQ multiplex PCR; TCRdb's copy has only in-frame clones and leaves some out. The sample holds about 400,000 clones, roughly nine tenths seen once. The sequenced sample consisted of PBMCs or T cells enriched from blood (not recorded which). These receptors originate from a woman in her twenties or thirties who had recovered from COVID-19.

The genes are TRBV9 and TRBJ2-3; D is undetermined. CDR1 is SGDLS, CDR2 YYNGEE, per germline. CDR3 length: 13 residues. Trimming left V 4 bases short and J 4 bases short, with 10 bases between. The CDR3 reads CASSPIPPDTQYF. CDR3 coding DNA: TGTGCCAGCAGCCCCATCCCCCCAGATACGCAGTATTTT.

The V call is TRBV4-1, the J call TRBJ2-5; 7 bases map to TRBD2. V gave up 1 base and J gave up 5 bases; unmatched junction bases: 19. Germline values: CDR1 MGHRA, CDR2 YSYEKL. The CDR3 runs 19 residues. The CDR3 DNA is TGCGCCAGCAGCCAAGTTGAAATCGCGATGGCGGGAGAGGGGGAGACCCAGTACTTC. It translates to CASSQVEIAMAGEGETQYF.

The V and J genes are TRBV3-1 (or the pseudogene TRBV3-2) and TRBJ2-3, with a tentative D call TRBD1 (6 bases). Germline loops: CDR1 LGHDT, CDR2 YNNKEL (reference sequence). The CDR3 is 15 amino acids. V lost 4 bases and J lost 5, with 16 bases in between. CDR3 DNA: TGTGCCAGCAGCCCGTCCCTACGAGGGGGAGATACGCAGTATTTT. Its protein product is CASSPSLRGGDTQYF.

This clone was counted only a few times. The chain uses TRBV6-2 or TRBV6-3 and TRBJ1-1; TRBD1 might be the D (5 bases). The CDR3 is 16 residues long. V was clipped by 0 bases and J by 11 bases, with 22 bases between them. Germline loops: CDR1 MNHEY, CDR2 SVGEGT. This chain's CDR3 is CASSYSSSWRGLEAFF. CDR3 nucleotide sequence: TGTGCCAGCAGTTACTCTAGTAGTTGGAGGGGATTAGAGGCTTTCTTT.

V usage is TRBV3-1 (or the pseudogene TRBV3-2) and J usage is TRBJ1-2, with 7 nucleotides matching TRBD1. V gave up 1 base and J gave up 4 bases; unmatched junction bases: 6. Per the germline V gene, CDR1 is LGHDT and CDR2 is YNNKEL (reference sequence). This CDR3 is 15 amino acids long. CDR3 DNA sequence: TGTGCCAGCAGCCAAGTTTGGACAGGAGCCTATGGCTACACCTTC. Its protein is CASSQVWTGAYGYTF.

The chain has TRBV7-2 and TRBJ1-2, with D maybe TRBD1 (5 bases). Per the germline V gene, CDR1 is SGHTA and CDR2 is FQGNSA. This CDR3 is built from 16 residues. V lost 1 base to trimming and J lost 5 bases, with 17 bases between them. The CDR3 spells CASSLDSDAGKYGYTF. CDR3 DNA: TGTGCCAGCAGCTTAGATAGTGATGCAGGGAAGTATGGCTACACCTTC.

This clone was recorded only once. The chain is built from TRBV28 and TRBJ1-1; 9 nucleotides align to TRBD1. Germline CDR1 MDHEN, CDR2 SYDVKM. The junction had 4 bases not matched to a gene; V was cut back by 7 bases and J by 1 base. This CDR3 has 14 amino acids. The CDR3 loop is CASTEGQGNTEAFF. DNA for the CDR3: TGTGCCAGCACCGAGGGACAGGGGAACACTGAAGCTTTCTTT.

This clone was seen just once. This chain uses TRBV27 with TRBJ1-4; unclear D gene. The CDR3 runs to 15 residues. Trimming pared 8 bases from V and 1 base from J, leaving 14 bases between. From germline, CDR1 is MNHEY and CDR2 SMNVEV (reference sequence). CDR3 DNA: TGTGCCAGCGGCGCCCGTGGGAGAACTAATGAAAAACTGTTTTTT. Translating gives CASGARGRTNEKLFF.

The genes are TRBV5-6 and TRBJ2-7; 12 bases fit TRBD2. V shed 4 bases, J shed 5 bases, and the junction held 1 base outside the gene matches. Germline V gene lookup returns CDR1 SGHDT and CDR2 YYEEEE. CDR3 length equals 13 residues. CDR3 sequence reads: CASSRLAGDEQYF. CDR3 in DNA: TGTGCCAGCAGCCGACTAGCGGGGGACGAGCAGTACTTC.

The V gene is TRBV13, the J gene TRBJ1-4; 8 nucleotides line up with TRBD1. Trimming took 5 bases from V and 7 from J; bases not matched to a gene: 9. This CDR3 has 15 residues. Per germline, CDR1 PRHDT and CDR2 FYEKMQ (reference sequence). DNA for the CDR3: TGTGCCAGCAGCCTACTCAGGGGGCGTCGTGAAAAACTGTTTTTT. Protein product: CASSLLRGRREKLFF.

The chain links TRBV10-3 to TRBJ2-3; the match to TRBD1 covers 9 bases. The J segment lost 6 bases and the V segment lost 2 bases, leaving 6 bases of the junction unmatched. The germline V gene has CDR1 ENHRY and CDR2 SYGVKD. The CDR3 spans 15 residues. CDR3 sequence reads: CAISENTGGFDTQYF. Here the CDR3 DNA reads TGTGCCATCAGTGAGAATACAGGGGGCTTTGATACGCAGTATTTT.

The V and J genes are TRBV27 and TRBJ2-7, with 10 positions matching TRBD2. With V trimmed by 3 bases and J by 1 base, 6 bases remained unmatched. The length of the CDR3 is 16 residues. Germline V lookup: CDR1 MNHEY, CDR2 SMNVEV (reference sequence). CDR3 amino acids: CASSLTGTSVSYEQYF. The CDR3 region has the DNA TGTGCCAGCAGTTTGACCGGGACTAGCGTTTCCTACGAGCAGTACTTC.

J is TRBJ1-2 and V is TRBV2; 7 bases line up with TRBD1. V dropped 0 bases and J dropped 2; count of bases not matched to a gene: 0. The CDR3 contains 14 residues. Per germline, CDR1 SNHLY and CDR2 FYNNEI. The CDR3 sequence: CASSEATGNYGYTF. The CDR3 coding sequence is TGTGCCAGCAGTGAAGCGACAGGGAACTATGGCTACACCTTC.

The chain links TRBV6-4 to TRBJ1-6; D is unclear. The CDR3 is 15 amino acids. Trimming cost V 6 bases and J 5 bases, with 14 bases left between them. CDR1 MRHNA and CDR2 SNTAGT come from the germline V gene. CDR3 loop: CASRHSDKNNSPLHF. The CDR3 region has the DNA TGTGCCAGCAGACATTCAGACAAGAATAATTCACCCCTCCACTTT.